This paragraph reports one T cell receptor beta chain. Its antigen is not identified. The data derive from a study of CD8 T cells in Susac syndrome. Study findings and constraints: Regarding the TCR sequencing and HLA analysis, the study admitted that a relatively small number of individuals were involved.

When the RNA was reverse transcribed, random hexamers were used with an input of roughly 0.45 to 1 ug. An immunoSEQ multiplex PCR generated amplified TCR beta CDR3 products spanning 54 Vbeta and 13 Jbeta. TCRdb re-analysed the immunoSEQ multiplex PCR reads in MiXCR, keeping a single row per CDR3 protein. Of some 160,000 distinct CDR3 sequences in the sample, about 95% are singletons; the top ten hold around 0.15%. CD8+ and CD4+ T cells taken from blood had their TCR beta sequenced. TEMRA cells were enriched by FACS, while CD8+ and CD4+ T cells were obtained through a negative isolation that was performed magnetically. Germline lookup yields CDR1 MNHEY and CDR2 SMNVEV (reference sequence). This CDR3 is 14 amino acids long. Trimming removed 6 bases at V and 4 bases at J, with 13 bases between.

The sequencing input was CD8+ T cells from PBMCs. This chain joins TRBV27 and TRBJ2-1, with D maybe TRBD2 (5 bases). The TCR was taken from a human donor with multiple sclerosis. The CDR3 here is CASSDRGPYNEQFF. The CDR3 region has the DNA TGTGCCAGCAGCGACCGAGGGCCTTACAATGAGCAGTTCTTC.